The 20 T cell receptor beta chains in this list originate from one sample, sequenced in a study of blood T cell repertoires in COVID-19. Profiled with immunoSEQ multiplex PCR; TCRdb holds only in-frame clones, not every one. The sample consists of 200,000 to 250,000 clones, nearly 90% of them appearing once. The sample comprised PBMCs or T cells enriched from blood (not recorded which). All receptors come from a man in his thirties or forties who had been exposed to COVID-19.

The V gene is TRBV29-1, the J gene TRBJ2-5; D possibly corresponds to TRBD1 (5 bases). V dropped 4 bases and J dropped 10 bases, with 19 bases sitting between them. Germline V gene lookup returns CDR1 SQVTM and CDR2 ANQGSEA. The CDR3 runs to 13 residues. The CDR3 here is CSVGTRAASFQYF. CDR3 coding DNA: TGCAGCGTTGGGACCAGGGCAGCGAGTTTCCAGTACTTC.

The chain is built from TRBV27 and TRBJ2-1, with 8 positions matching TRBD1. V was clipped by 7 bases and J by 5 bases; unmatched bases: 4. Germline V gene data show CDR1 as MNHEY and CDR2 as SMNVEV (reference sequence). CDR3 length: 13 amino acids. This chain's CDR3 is CASTGQGDNEQFF. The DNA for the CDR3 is TGTGCCAGCACCGGACAGGGAGACAATGAGCAGTTCTTC.

The CDR3 sequence: CASSDREPKNTGELFF. The CDR3 region has the DNA TGTGCCAGCAGCGACAGGGAGCCCAAGAACACCGGGGAGCTGTTTTTT. The V gene is TRBV7-2, the J gene TRBJ2-2, with 7 bases matching TRBD1. Germline V gene sequence: CDR1 SGHTA, CDR2 FQGNSA. Unmatched junction bases numbered 7, after V lost 5 bases and J lost 1 base. The CDR3 is 16 residues long.

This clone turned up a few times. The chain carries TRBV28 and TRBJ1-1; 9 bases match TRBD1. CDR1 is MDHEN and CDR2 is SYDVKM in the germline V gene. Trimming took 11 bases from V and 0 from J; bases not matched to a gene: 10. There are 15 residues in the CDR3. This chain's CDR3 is CAASGTGPLNTEAFF. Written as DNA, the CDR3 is TGTGCCGCCTCCGGGACAGGGCCACTGAACACTGAAGCTTTCTTT.

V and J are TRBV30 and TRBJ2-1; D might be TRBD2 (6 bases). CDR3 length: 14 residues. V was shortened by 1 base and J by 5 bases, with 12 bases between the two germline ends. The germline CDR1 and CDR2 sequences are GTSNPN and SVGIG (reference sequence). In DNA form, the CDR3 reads TGTGCCTGGAGTGGCCTGGACTATAACAATGAGCAGTTCTTC. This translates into CAWSGLDYNNEQFF.

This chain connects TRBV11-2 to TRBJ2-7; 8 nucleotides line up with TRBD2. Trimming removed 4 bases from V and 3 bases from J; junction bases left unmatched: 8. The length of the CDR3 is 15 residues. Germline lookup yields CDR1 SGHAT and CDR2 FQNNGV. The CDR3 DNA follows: TGTGCCAGCAGCTATAACAGCGGGGGCTACTACGAGCAGTACTTC. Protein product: CASSYNSGGYYEQYF.

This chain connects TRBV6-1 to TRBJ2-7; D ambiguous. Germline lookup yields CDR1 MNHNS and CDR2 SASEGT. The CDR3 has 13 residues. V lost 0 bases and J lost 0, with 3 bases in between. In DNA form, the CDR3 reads TGTGCCAGCAGTGAAGCCTCCTCCTACGAGCAGTACTTC. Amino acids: CASSEASSYEQYF.

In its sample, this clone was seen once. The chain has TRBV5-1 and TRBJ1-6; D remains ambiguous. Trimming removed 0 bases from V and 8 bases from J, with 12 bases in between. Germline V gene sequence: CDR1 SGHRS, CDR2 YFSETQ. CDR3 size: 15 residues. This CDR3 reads CASSLGLGLDSPLHF. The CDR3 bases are TGCGCCAGCAGCTTGGGGTTGGGCCTTGATTCACCCCTCCACTTT.

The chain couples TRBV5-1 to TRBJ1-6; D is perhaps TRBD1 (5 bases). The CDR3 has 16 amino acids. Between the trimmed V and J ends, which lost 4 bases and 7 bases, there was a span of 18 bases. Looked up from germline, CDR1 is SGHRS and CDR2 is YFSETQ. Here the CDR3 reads CASSLPDGSGNSPLHF. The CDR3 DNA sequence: TGCGCCAGCAGCCTCCCGGATGGATCAGGGAATTCACCCCTCCACTTT.

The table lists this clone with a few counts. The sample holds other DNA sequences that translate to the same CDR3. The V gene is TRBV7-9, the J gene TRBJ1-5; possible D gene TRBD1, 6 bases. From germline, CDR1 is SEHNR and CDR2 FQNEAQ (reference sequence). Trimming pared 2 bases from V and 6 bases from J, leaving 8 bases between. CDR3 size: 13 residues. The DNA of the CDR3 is TGTGCCAGCAGCTTACAAGGGGGTCAGCCCCAGCATTTT. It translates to CASSLQGGQPQHF.

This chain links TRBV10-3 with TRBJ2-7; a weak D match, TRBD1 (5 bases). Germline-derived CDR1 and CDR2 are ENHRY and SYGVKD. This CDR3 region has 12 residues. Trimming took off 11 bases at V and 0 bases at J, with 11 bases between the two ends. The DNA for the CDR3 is TGTGCCGTAAGCAGGGACTCCTACGAGCAGTACTTC. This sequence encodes CAVSRDSYEQYF.

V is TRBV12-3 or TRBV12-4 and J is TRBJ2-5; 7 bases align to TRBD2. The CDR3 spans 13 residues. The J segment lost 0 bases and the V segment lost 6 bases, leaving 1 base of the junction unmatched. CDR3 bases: TGTGCCAGCAGGGGGACTAACCAAGAGACCCAGTACTTC. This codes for CASRGTNQETQYF.

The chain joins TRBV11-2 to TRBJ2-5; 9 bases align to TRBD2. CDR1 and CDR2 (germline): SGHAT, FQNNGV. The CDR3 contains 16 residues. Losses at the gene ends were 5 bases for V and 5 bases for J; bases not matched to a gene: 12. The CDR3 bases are TGTGCCAGCAGCGAAAACTTTAGCGGGGGAGGGGAGACCCAGTACTTC. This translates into CASSENFSGGGETQYF.

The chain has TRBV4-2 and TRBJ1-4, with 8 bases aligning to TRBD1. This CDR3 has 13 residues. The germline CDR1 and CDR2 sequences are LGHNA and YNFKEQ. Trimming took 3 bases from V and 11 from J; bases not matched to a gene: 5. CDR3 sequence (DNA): TGTGCCAGCAGCCAGGAAACAGGGGGGAAACTGTTTTTT. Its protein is CASSQETGGKLFF.

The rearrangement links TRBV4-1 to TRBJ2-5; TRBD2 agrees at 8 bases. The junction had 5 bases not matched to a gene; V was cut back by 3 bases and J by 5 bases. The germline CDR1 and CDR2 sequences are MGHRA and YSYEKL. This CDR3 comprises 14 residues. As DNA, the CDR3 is TGCGCCAGCAGCCAGGTAGCGGGGTCGGAGACCCAGTACTTC. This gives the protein CASSQVAGSETQYF.

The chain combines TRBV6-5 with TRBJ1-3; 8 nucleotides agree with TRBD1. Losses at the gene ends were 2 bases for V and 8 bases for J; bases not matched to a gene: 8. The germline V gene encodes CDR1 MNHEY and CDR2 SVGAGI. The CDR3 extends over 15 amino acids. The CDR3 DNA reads TGTGCCAGCAGTTACATTAGGGACAGGAGGGACACCATATATTTT. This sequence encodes CASSYIRDRRDTIYF.

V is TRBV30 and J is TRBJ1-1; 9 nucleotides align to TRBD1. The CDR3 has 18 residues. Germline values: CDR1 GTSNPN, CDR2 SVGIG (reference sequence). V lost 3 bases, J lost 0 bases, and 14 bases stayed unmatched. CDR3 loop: CAWSPNYGTGIVNTEAFF. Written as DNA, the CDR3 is TGTGCCTGGAGCCCAAACTACGGGACAGGGATTGTGAACACTGAAGCTTTCTTT.

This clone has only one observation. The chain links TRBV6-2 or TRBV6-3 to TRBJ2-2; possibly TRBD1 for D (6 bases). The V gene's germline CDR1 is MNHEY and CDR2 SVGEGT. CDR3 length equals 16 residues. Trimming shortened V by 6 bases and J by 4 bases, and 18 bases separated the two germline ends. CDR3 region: CASSTPGQGITGELFF. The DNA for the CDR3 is TGTGCCAGCAGCACCCCCGGTCAGGGGATCACCGGGGAGCTGTTTTTT.

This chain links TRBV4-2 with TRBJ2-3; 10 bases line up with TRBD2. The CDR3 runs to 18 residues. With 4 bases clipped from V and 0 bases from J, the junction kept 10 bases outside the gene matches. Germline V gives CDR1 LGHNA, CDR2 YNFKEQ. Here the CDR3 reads CASSPLYLAGDSTDTQYF. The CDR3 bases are TGTGCCAGCAGCCCGCTCTACCTAGCGGGGGACAGCACAGATACGCAGTATTTT.

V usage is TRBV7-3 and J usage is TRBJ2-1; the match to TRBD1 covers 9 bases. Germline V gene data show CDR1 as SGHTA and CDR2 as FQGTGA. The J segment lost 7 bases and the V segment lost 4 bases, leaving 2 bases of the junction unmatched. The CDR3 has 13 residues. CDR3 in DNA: TGTGCCAGCAGCTACGGGACAGGGAATGAGCAGTTCTTC. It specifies CASSYGTGNEQFF.